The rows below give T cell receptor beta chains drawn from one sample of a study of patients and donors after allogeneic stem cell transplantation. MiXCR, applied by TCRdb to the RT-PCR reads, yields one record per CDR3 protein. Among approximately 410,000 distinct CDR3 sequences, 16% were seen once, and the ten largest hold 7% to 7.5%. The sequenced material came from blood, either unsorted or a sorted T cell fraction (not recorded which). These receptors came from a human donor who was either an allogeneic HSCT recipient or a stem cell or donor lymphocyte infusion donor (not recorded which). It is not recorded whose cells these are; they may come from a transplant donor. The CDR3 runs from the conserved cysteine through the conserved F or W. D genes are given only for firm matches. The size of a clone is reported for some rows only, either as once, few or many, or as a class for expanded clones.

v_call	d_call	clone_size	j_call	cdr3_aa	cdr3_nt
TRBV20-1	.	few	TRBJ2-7	CSAEGISSYEQYF	TGCAGTGCAGAGGGGATCAGCTCCTACGAGCAGTACTTC
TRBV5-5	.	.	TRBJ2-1	CASSLAMGPTYNEQFF	TGTGCCAGCAGCTTGGCCATGGGGCCTACCTACAATGAGCAGTTCTTC
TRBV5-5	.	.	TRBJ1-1	CASSLGEGRANTEAFF	TGTGCCAGCAGCTTGGGGGAGGGACGGGCGAACACTGAAGCTTTCTTT
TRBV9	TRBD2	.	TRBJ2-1	CASSPRLQPGTSGSNEQFF	TGTGCCAGCAGCCCGCGTCTCCAACCAGGGACTAGCGGGTCCAATGAGCAGTTCTTC
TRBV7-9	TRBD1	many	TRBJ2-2	CASVTGSNTGELFF	TGTGCCAGCGTGACAGGGTCGAACACCGGGGAGCTGTTTTTT
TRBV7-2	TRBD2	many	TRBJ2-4	CASSPQGLAGDWYIQYF	TGTGCCAGCAGTCCACAAGGACTAGCGGGGGATTGGTACATTCAGTACTTC
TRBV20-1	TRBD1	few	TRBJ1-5	CSVLPGTVNQPQHF	TGCAGTGTCCTTCCCGGGACAGTCAATCAGCCCCAGCATTTT
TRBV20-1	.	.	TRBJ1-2	CSARQGVGYTF	TGCAGTGCTAGACAGGGTGTGGGCTACACCTTC
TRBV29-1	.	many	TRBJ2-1	CSVEGQGSYNEQFF	TGCAGCGTTGAGGGCCAGGGGTCCTACAATGAGCAGTTCTTC
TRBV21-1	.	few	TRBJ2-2	CASMPVANTGELFF	TGTGCCAGCATGCCGGTCGCGAACACCGGGGAGCTGTTTTTT
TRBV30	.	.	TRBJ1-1	CASTDFNTEAFF	TGTGCCTCGACAGACTTTAACACTGAAGCTTTCTTT
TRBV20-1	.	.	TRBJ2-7	CSATTEYYEQYF	TGCAGTGCTACCACAGAGTACTACGAGCAGTACTTC
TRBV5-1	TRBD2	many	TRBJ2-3	CASSSGLAGITDTQYF	TGCGCCAGCAGCTCTGGACTAGCGGGGATCACAGATACGCAGTATTTT
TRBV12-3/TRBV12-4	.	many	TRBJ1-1	CASRDRDGTEAFF	TGTGCCAGCAGGGATCGGGACGGAACTGAAGCTTTCTTT
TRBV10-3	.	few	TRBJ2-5	CAISEPNTETQYF	TGTGCCATCAGTGAACCAAATACGGAGACCCAGTACTTC
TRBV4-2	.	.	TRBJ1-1	CASSQEVGPGAFF	TGTGCCAGCAGCCAAGAAGTGGGACCGGGAGCTTTCTTT
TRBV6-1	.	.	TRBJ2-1	CASSHAGKSYNEQFF	TGTGCCAGCAGTCACGCAGGGAAATCCTACAATGAGCAGTTCTTC
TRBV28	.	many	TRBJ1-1	CASSPDMNTEAFF	TGTGCCAGCAGCCCAGATATGAACACTGAAGCTTTCTTT
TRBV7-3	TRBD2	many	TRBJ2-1	CASSLGLAGGNEQFF	TGTGCCAGCAGCTTAGGGCTAGCGGGAGGGAATGAGCAGTTCTTC
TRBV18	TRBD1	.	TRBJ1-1	CASSPFGAGTGRTEAFF	TGTGCCAGCTCCCCTTTTGGAGCCGGGACAGGACGAACTGAAGCTTTCTTT
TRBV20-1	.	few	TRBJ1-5	CSARQGIVQPQHF	TGCAGTGCTAGACAGGGGATCGTTCAGCCCCAGCATTTT
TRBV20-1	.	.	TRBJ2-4	CSARVLDGKNIQYF	TGCAGTGCTAGAGTCTTAGACGGCAAAAACATTCAGTACTTC
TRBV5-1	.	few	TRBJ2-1	CASSLWGTSYNEQFF	TGCGCCAGCAGCTTGTGGGGAACCTCCTACAATGAGCAGTTCTTC
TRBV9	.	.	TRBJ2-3	CASSVASLVSDTQYF	TGTGCCAGCAGCGTAGCTAGCCTAGTGTCAGATACGCAGTATTTT
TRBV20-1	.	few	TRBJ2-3	CSARVDARPDTQYF	TGCAGTGCCCGGGTGGACGCCCGGCCAGATACGCAGTATTTT
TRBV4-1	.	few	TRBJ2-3	CASSLPPRGTDTQYF	TGCGCCAGCAGCCTCCCGCCCCGGGGCACAGATACGCAGTATTTT
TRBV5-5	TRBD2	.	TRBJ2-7	CASSLAAGDSYEQYF	TGTGCCAGCAGCTTGGCCGCGGGGGACTCCTACGAGCAGTACTTC
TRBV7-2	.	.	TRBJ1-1	CASSPQGFAEAFF	TGTGCCAGCAGCCCACAGGGTTTTGCTGAAGCTTTCTTT
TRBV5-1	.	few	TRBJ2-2	CASRGTGARELFF	TGCGCCAGCAGGGGTACAGGTGCCAGGGAGCTGTTTTTT
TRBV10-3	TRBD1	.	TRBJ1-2	CAIRENRGIGYGYTF	TGTGCCATCAGGGAGAACAGGGGGATAGGCTATGGCTACACCTTC
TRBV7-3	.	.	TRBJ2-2	CASSRLSTGELFF	TGTGCCAGCAGCCGTCTATCCACCGGGGAGCTGTTTTTT
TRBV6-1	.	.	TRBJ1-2	CASKTDRLHNYGYTF	TGTGCCAGCAAGACTGACAGGCTGCATAACTATGGCTACACCTTC
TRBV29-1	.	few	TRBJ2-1	CSVERGDEQFF	TGCAGCGTTGAACGAGGGGATGAGCAGTTCTTC
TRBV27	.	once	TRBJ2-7	CASSPYFTGYEQYF	TGTGCCAGCAGCCCCTACTTTACAGGCTACGAGCAGTACTTC
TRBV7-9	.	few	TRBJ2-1	CASSLGGRDEQFF	TGTGCCAGCAGCTTGGGGGGCAGGGATGAGCAGTTCTTC
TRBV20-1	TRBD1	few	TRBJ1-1	CSASLGQGSTEAFF	TGCAGTGCTAGCTTGGGACAGGGAAGCACTGAAGCTTTCTTT
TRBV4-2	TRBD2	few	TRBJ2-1	CASSRGLADEQFF	TGTGCCAGCAGCCGGGGACTAGCAGATGAGCAGTTCTTC
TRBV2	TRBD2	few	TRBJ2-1	CATGLANNEQFF	TGTGCCACAGGACTAGCGAACAATGAGCAGTTCTTC
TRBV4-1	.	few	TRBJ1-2	CASSQDERARNFNYGYTF	TGCGCCAGCAGCCAAGATGAAAGGGCGAGGAATTTTAACTATGGCTACACCTTC
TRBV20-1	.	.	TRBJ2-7	CSARDNRALLYEQYF	TGCAGTGCTAGAGATAACAGGGCCCTACTATACGAGCAGTACTTC
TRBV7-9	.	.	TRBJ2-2	CASKLSRWEATGELFF	TGTGCCAGCAAGCTGAGTCGGTGGGAGGCCACCGGGGAGCTGTTTTTT
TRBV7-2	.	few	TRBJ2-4	CASSLGGRQGPNIQYF	TGTGCCAGCAGCTTAGGGGGGAGGCAGGGTCCAAACATTCAGTACTTC
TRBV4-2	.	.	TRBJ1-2	CASSQGVTGARYTF	TGTGCCAGCAGCCAAGGGGTTACGGGAGCACGGTACACCTTC
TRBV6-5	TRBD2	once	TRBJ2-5	CASSYFLAGGRETQYF	TGTGCCAGCAGTTACTTCCTAGCGGGAGGCAGAGAGACCCAGTACTTC
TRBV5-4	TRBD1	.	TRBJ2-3	CASSPLTPGQGVDTQYF	TGTGCCAGCAGCCCCCTAACTCCGGGACAGGGAGTAGATACGCAGTATTTT
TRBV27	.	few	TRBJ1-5	CASSERDIRNQPQHF	TGTGCCAGCAGTGAGAGAGATATAAGGAATCAGCCCCAGCATTTT
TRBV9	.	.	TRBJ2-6	CASSPGHSGANVLTF	TGTGCCAGCAGCCCAGGACACTCTGGGGCCAACGTCCTGACTTTC
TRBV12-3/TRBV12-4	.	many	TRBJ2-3	CASRGIPGRTATDTQYF	TGTGCCAGCAGGGGGATTCCCGGCCGGACTGCCACAGATACGCAGTATTTT
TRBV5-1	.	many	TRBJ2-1	CASSLGLRDNVWYNEQFF	TGCGCCAGCAGCTTGGGGCTCCGGGACAATGTATGGTACAATGAGCAGTTCTTC
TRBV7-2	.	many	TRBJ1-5	CASSLAPGSNQPQHF	TGTGCCAGCAGCTTAGCTCCAGGGAGCAATCAGCCCCAGCATTTT
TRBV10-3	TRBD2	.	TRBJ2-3	CAISERGGRVTDTQYF	TGTGCCATCAGTGAACGGGGGGGCCGCGTCACAGATACGCAGTATTTT
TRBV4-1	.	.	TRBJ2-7	CASSQYRDFSYEQYF	TGCGCCAGCAGCCAGTACCGGGACTTCTCCTACGAGCAGTACTTC